One and the same sample provided the 23 T cell receptor beta chains below, sequenced in a study of T cells after posttransplantation cyclophosphamide. Profiling relied on immunoSEQ multiplex PCR, and the TCRdb table lists in-frame clones only, not all of them. This sample has under 45,000 clones and no singletons, with over 5.5% in the ten largest. The sample was PBMCs. The receptors here all came from a man aged 30-40 years in good health and a related stem cell transplant donor.

This chain connects TRBV9 to TRBJ1-2; tentative D call: TRBD1 (5 bases). The germline V gene encodes CDR1 SGDLS and CDR2 YYNGEE. Trimming removed 0 bases from V and 5 bases from J, with 14 bases in between. This CDR3 region has 15 residues. Here the CDR3 DNA reads TGTGCCAGCAGCGTAGGAGAAGGGGAGGAATATGGCTACACCTTC. This encodes CASSVGEGEEYGYTF.

This clone has at least ten counts. V usage is TRBV2 and J usage is TRBJ2-1; 8 positions match TRBD1. The CDR3 is made up of 16 amino acids. Germline values: CDR1 SNHLY, CDR2 FYNNEI. Trimming at V came to 7 bases and at J to 3 bases, leaving 11 bases not matched to a gene. The CDR3 here is CASNPRGTGGYNEQFF. CDR3 nucleotide sequence: TGTGCCAGCAATCCCCGAGGGACAGGAGGCTACAATGAGCAGTTCTTC.

This clone was counted ten times or more. For the CDR3, the DNA is TGTGCCAGCACTCCGCCGCCTCCGGGAACAGGGGATAAGTTTATTAAAGAGTCCTACGAGCAGTACTTC. This translates into CASTPPPPGTGDKFIKESYEQYF. V and J are TRBV27 and TRBJ2-7; 7 bases match TRBD1. The CDR3 covers 23 residues. Germline V gene sequence: CDR1 MNHEY, CDR2 SMNVEV (reference sequence). Trimming at V came to 7 bases and at J to 1 base, leaving 34 bases not matched to a gene.

This clone was counted at least ten times. The chain employs TRBV19 and TRBJ1-2; 8 bases are a match to TRBD1. The germline V gene encodes CDR1 LNHDA and CDR2 SQIVND (reference sequence). This CDR3 has 13 amino acids. V was clipped by 7 bases and J by 4 bases; unmatched bases: 5. CDR3 nucleotide sequence: TGTGCCAGTACCCTTGGGACAGGCTATGGCTACACCTTC. Protein sequence: CASTLGTGYGYTF. Full variable domain (missing parts from reference TRBV19 and TRBJ1-2): DGGITQSPKYLFRKEGQNVTLSCEQNLNHDAMYWYRQDPGQGLRLIYYSQIVNDFQKGDIAEGYSVSREKKESFPLTVTSAQKNPTAFYLCASTLGTGYGYTFGSGTRLTVV.

This clone was seen repeatedly, ten times or more. V and J are TRBV6-1 and TRBJ2-7, with a possible D match to TRBD1 (5 bases). V was trimmed by 0 bases and J by 0 bases, leaving 12 bases between them. This CDR3 spans 16 amino acids. Germline lookup yields CDR1 MNHNS and CDR2 SASEGT. Written as DNA, the CDR3 is TGTGCCAGCAGTGAAGCCACAGGTTACAGCTCCTACGAGCAGTACTTC. Translation: CASSEATGYSSYEQYF.

This clone was seen repeatedly, ten times or more. V and J are TRBV15 and TRBJ1-3; perhaps TRBD1 as D (5 bases). Germline CDR1 and CDR2: LNHNV and YYDKDF (reference sequence). With 1 base removed from V and 3 bases from J, the gap between germline ends came to 10 bases. This CDR3 has 15 residues. DNA of the CDR3: TGTGCCACCAGCAGAGGAAGAGGGGATGGAAACACCATATATTTT. Its translation is CATSRGRGDGNTIYF.

At least ten counts were recorded for this clone. This chain uses TRBV6-2 or TRBV6-3 with TRBJ1-6; D is perhaps TRBD1 (6 bases). Germline CDR1 and CDR2: MNHEY and SVGEGT. The V gene lost 6 bases and the J gene lost 11 bases, with 26 bases spanning the gap. This CDR3 has 17 residues. The CDR3 is CASSPPGGGANGPPLHF. The CDR3 DNA reads as TGTGCCAGCAGCCCCCCCGGAGGGGGGGCGAATGGTCCACCCCTCCACTTT.

This chain connects TRBV4-2 to TRBJ2-3; TRBD2 agrees at 9 bases. V shed 5 bases, J shed 6 bases, and the junction held 12 bases outside the gene matches. Germline lookup yields CDR1 LGHNA and CDR2 YNFKEQ. The CDR3 runs 16 residues. The DNA for the CDR3 is TGTGCCAGCAGCAAAATACTGCGGGGGGGCGAGGATACGCAGTATTTT. It translates to CASSKILRGGEDTQYF.

In this sample, this clone turned up many times. The chain has TRBV28 and TRBJ1-5; 7 bases line up with TRBD1. Trimming cost V 4 bases and J 9 bases; bases outside gene matches: 6. CDR3 size: 13 residues. Germline V gene sequence: CDR1 MDHEN, CDR2 SYDVKM. The CDR3 nucleotides are TGTGCCAGCAGTTCCCAGGGGGTGGGGCCCCAGCATTTT. Translated, it gives CASSSQGVGPQHF. Based on the CDR3 plus reference TRBV28 and TRBJ1-5, the full variable domain is DVKVTQSSRYLVKRTGEKVFLECVQDMDHENMFWYRQDPGLGLRLIYFSYDVKMKEKGDIPEGYSVSREKKERFSLILESASTNQTSMYLCASSSQGVGPQHFGDGTRLSIL.

This clone was detected many times. The J gene is TRBJ2-7, the V gene TRBV5-4, with D perhaps TRBD1 (8 bases). The CDR3 runs to 16 residues. Trimming removed 4 bases at V and 8 bases at J, with 25 bases between. Germline CDR1 SGHNT, CDR2 YYREEE (reference sequence). This CDR3 reads CASSPQGARTGGKQYF. CDR3 nucleotide sequence: TGTGCCAGCAGCCCTCAGGGGGCTAGGACCGGGGGGAAGCAGTACTTC.

This clone was detected ten times or more. CDR3 region: CASSPGQGGSSPLHF. The CDR3, as DNA: TGTGCCAGCAGCCCGGGACAGGGGGGAAGCTCACCCCTCCACTTT. J is TRBJ1-6 and V is TRBV5-4, with TRBD1 matching over 11 bases. Germline CDR1 reads SGHNT; CDR2 reads YYREEE (reference sequence). The CDR3 has 15 residues. V shed 4 bases, J shed 10 bases, and the junction held 7 bases outside the gene matches.

This clone was observed at least ten times. The chain is built from TRBV14 and TRBJ2-1; 12 positions agree with TRBD2. This CDR3 has 15 residues. With V trimmed by 2 bases and J by 7 bases, 3 bases remained unmatched. In germline, CDR1 is SGHDN, CDR2 FVKESK. The CDR3 nucleotides read TGTGCCAGCAGCCAATGGACTAGCGGGGTTAATGAGCAGTTCTTC. Amino acids: CASSQWTSGVNEQFF.

This clone has at least ten counts. The V gene is TRBV27, the J gene TRBJ2-7; the D is unclear. CDR1 MNHEY and CDR2 SMNVEV come from the germline V gene (reference sequence). The V end lost 3 bases, the J end lost 6 bases, and 15 bases lay between the germline ends. CDR3 length equals 14 residues. The CDR3 is CASSLKGLLTEQYF. The CDR3 coding sequence is TGTGCCAGCAGTTTGAAGGGCCTTCTTACCGAGCAGTACTTC.

The chain joins TRBV12-3 or TRBV12-4 to TRBJ2-3; D might be TRBD1 (5 bases). V was cut by 8 bases and J by 2 bases, with 11 bases left in between. The CDR3 contains 13 residues. The CDR3 is CASRNRPTDTQYF. Written as DNA, the CDR3 is TGTGCCAGCCGGAACAGGCCCACAGATACGCAGTATTTT.

This clone was seen many times. The chain combines TRBV2 with TRBJ1-5; D is possibly TRBD1 (6 bases). This CDR3 is built from 11 residues. Germline V gene lookup returns CDR1 SNHLY and CDR2 FYNNEI. Trimming shortened V by 8 bases and J by 6 bases, and 8 bases separated the two germline ends. The CDR3 is CASGTTQPQHF. The CDR3 nucleotides are TGTGCCAGCGGGACAACTCAGCCCCAGCATTTT.

This clone came up many times. The rearrangement uses TRBV29-1 and TRBJ2-7, with 7 bases aligning to TRBD1. J was trimmed by 6 bases and V by 6 bases; bases with no gene match: 11. Germline V gene sequence: CDR1 SQVTM, CDR2 ANQGSEA. The CDR3 contains 13 residues. The CDR3 protein is CSVRQGAMGEQYF. The CDR3 DNA reads as TGCAGCGTGAGACAGGGCGCCATGGGCGAGCAGTACTTC.

This clone has ten or more counts. V usage is TRBV7-3 and J usage is TRBJ2-3; no definite D call. CDR3 length equals 12 residues. V lost 1 base, J lost 4 bases, and 3 bases lay in between. Germline values: CDR1 SGHTA, CDR2 FQGTGA. CDR3 amino acids: CASSLIADTQYF. The DNA for the CDR3 is TGTGCCAGCAGCTTAATCGCAGATACGCAGTATTTT.

This clone has a count of ten or more. V is TRBV7-2 and J is TRBJ1-1, with 7 bases fitting TRBD1. The germline CDR1 and CDR2 sequences are SGHTA and FQGNSA. V was pared by 5 bases and J by 0 bases, with 9 bases of the junction left unmatched. The CDR3 loop spans 16 amino acids. Here the CDR3 reads CASSQRTGIMNTEAFF. In nucleotides, the CDR3 is TGTGCCAGCAGCCAAAGGACAGGCATCATGAACACTGAAGCTTTCTTT.

This clone was counted at least ten times. The V gene is TRBV6-4, the J gene TRBJ1-2; D gene uncertain. Deletions cut 3 bases from V and 7 bases from J, with 18 bases between. In germline, CDR1 is MRHNA, CDR2 SNTAGT. This CDR3 is 15 amino acids long. The DNA for the CDR3 is TGTGCCAGCAGTGAAGGAGGCGGACTAATCTCTGGCTACACCTTC. This translates into CASSEGGGLISGYTF.

This clone was observed a handful of times. Distinct nucleotide sequences in the sample also encode this CDR3. The rearrangement links TRBV9 to TRBJ2-7; 9 nucleotides align to TRBD1. The germline V gene encodes CDR1 SGDLS and CDR2 YYNGEE. Trimming at V came to 5 bases and at J to 4 bases, leaving 10 bases not matched to a gene. The CDR3 spans 15 residues. The CDR3, as DNA: TGTGCCAGCAGTATCGGACAGGGGACGGCATACGAGCAGTACTTC. Amino acid sequence: CASSIGQGTAYEQYF.

This clone was counted at least ten times. The V and J genes are TRBV7-3 and TRBJ2-1, with 7 bases matching TRBD1. The CDR3 spans 15 residues. With 5 bases clipped from V and 2 bases from J, the junction kept 6 bases outside the gene matches. Germline V gene data show CDR1 as SGHTA and CDR2 as FQGTGA. CDR3 sequence: CASSPGQVPYNEQFF. DNA of the CDR3: TGTGCCAGCAGCCCCGGACAGGTCCCCTACAATGAGCAGTTCTTC.

This clone was observed a few times. The chain has TRBV9 and TRBJ2-3; TRBD1 matches at 12 bases. The CDR3 runs to 16 residues. The germline gives CDR1 SGDLS, CDR2 YYNGEE. J lost 7 bases, V lost 3 bases, and 9 bases had no gene match. DNA for the CDR3: TGTGCCAGCAGCGCTTCGTGGGGACAGGGGGCAAATACGCAGTATTTT. It is translated as CASSASWGQGANTQYF.

This clone has a count of ten or more. This rearrangement joins TRBV5-6 to TRBJ2-2, with D perhaps given as TRBD1 or TRBD2 (6 bases each). Germline lookup yields CDR1 SGHDT and CDR2 YYEEEE. V lost 4 bases, J lost 11 bases, and 12 bases lay in between. The CDR3 loop spans 12 amino acids. CDR3 protein: CASSPQGGELFF. The CDR3 DNA sequence: TGTGCCAGCAGCCCACAGGGAGGAGAGCTGTTTTTT.